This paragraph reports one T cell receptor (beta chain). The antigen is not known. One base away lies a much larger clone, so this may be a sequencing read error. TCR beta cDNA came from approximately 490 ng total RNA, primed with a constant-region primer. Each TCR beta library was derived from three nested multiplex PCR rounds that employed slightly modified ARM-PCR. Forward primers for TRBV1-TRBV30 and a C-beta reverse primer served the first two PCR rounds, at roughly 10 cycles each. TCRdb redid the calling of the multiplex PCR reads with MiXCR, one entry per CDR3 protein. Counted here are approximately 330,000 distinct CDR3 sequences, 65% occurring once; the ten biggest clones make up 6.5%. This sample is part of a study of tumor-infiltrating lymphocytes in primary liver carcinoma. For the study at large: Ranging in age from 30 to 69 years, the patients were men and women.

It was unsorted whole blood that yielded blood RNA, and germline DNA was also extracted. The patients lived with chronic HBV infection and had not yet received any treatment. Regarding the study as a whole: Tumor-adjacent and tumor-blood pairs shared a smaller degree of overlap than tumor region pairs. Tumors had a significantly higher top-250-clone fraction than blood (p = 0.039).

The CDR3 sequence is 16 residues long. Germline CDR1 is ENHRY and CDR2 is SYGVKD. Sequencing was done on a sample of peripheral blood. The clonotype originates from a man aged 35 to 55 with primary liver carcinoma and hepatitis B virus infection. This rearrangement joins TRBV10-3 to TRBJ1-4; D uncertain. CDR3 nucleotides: TGTGCCACCAGTGAGTCCGGTTTAGGCGGTTATGAAAAACTGTTTTTT. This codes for CATSESGLGGYEKLFF.